This TCR beta chain was obtained from a study of blood T cell repertoires in COVID-19. Turning to the study itself: Some COVID-19 samples were acute and others convalescent; all came from the United States, Italy and Spain. T cells, B-cell-depleted T cells, or PBMCs supplied cDNA or gDNA.

Under the authors' procedure: Scientists estimated how many nucleated cells there were by amplifying reference gene primers. Assay: immunoSEQ multiplex PCR; the TCRdb copy retains only in-frame clones and omits some. V and J calls plus clone size are reproduced from that table; the DNA served to infer D and trimming. The top ten clones hold 15% to 20% of a sample with under 140,000 clones, 82% of them seen once. A word on this clone: The sample has other DNA sequences that encode this CDR3 too.

The V segment lost 4 bases and the J segment 1 base; nucleotides outside the gene matches: 3. Germline CDR1 LGHDT, CDR2 YNNKEL (reference sequence). The CDR3 extends over 14 amino acids. The receptor comes from a woman aged 55-69 years with acute or convalescent COVID-19. The chain joins TRBV3-1 (or the pseudogene TRBV3-2) to TRBJ1-1; 7 bases are a match to TRBD1. Sample: peripheral blood. CDR3 protein: CASSLGTANTEAFF. CDR3 sequence (DNA): TGTGCCAGCAGCCTCGGGACAGCGAACACTGAAGCTTTCTTT.